This TCR gamma chain was identified in a study of intestinal T cells in coeliac disease (dated by TCRdb to 2020 to 2022). A note on the overall study: Coeliac patients were much younger than controls, with mean ages of around 16.0 versus 57 years in the TRG cohort. The TCR-delta (TRD) cohort included duodenal biopsies from roughly 11 coeliac disease patients and roughly 11 non-coeliac controls. Duodenal biopsies from 33 coeliac disease patients and 21 non-coeliac controls were included in a second, larger TCR-gamma (TRG) cohort. Findings and caveats that apply to the study as a whole: Repeated CDR3 amino acid sequences could not be distinguished from PCR duplicates in the analysis. Age was significantly different between the coeliac and control groups, but splitting the analysis by age did not give a significant classification. TRG clustering correctly classified most of the roughly 54 biopsies (around 94%), with a reported leave-one-out accuracy of around 90%. All 22 biopsies in training were correctly classified by TRD kmer-based clustering, and a leave-one-out accuracy of about 91% was reported. FFPE-derived DNA was found to be relatively degraded, and loss of a proportion of TCR sequences in each sample was likely caused by this degradation.

Library preparation was by multiplex PCR. Sequencing used an Ion Torrent PGM. TRG repertoires were amplified from around 0.2 ug of biopsy DNA using the LymphoTrack kit, whose primers carry Illumina adapters. After purification with AMPure XP beads and quantification on a 2100 Bioanalyzer, the TRG amplicons were pooled in equimolar amounts. An Ion PGM instrument was used to sequence the TRG libraries. The published analysis was carried out like this. Using FastX, any read was removed if more than 10% of its nucleotides had quality scores below the third quartile calculated per patient. Reads were aligned with IMGT/HighV-QUEST to assign V, D and J genes, identify CDR3 regions and assess functionality. After the sequences were translated into amino acids, every sequence predicted to be non-functional was thrown out. The CDR3s were broken into kmers both with and without positional annotation, PCA was run on the kmer frequencies, and the samples were clustered using every one of the 1023 combinations of PCs 1-10. Leave-one-out cross-validation was used to validate the classification, with parameters re-optimised on the remaining samples in each round. Using the vegan R package, Shannon diversity was calculated from repeated random subsamples whose size matched the lowest read count. With CATT, TCRdb called clones again from the public reads; duplicate DNA rows were later joined. Clone size and V and J calls follow TCRdb, not the original study. The sample table records 300 to 400 gamma-chain clones; 56% of these occur just once. Around 29% of the sample is taken by the ten largest.

The CDR3 contains 11 residues, cysteine and phenylalanine counted. Only the CDR3 DNA stays, 33 bases, in frame from base 1. V is cut back by 11 bases and J by 9 bases, with 11 bases in the junction unmatched. A word on this clone: What antigen it recognizes has not been identified. Base qualities are not provided; no much larger clone lies one nucleotide away.

For each case, genomic DNA was extracted from ten 5-um FFPE scrolls with the QIAamp DNA FFPE tissue kit. To test whether coeliac disease could be classified from the TCR repertoire, the study used duodenal biopsies that were formalin-fixed paraffin-embedded, fully anonymised, and surplus to diagnostic needs. The controls had no clinical or histological suspicion of coeliac disease and had upper endoscopy for reflux, dyspepsia or gastritis. The specimen sequenced was a duodenal biopsy. This TCR was sampled from a human donor who served as a control with a normal duodenal biopsy, not a healthy volunteer. The chain was built from TRGV10 and TRGJ1 or TRGJ2. TRGV10 is marked as an open reading frame, function uncertain. The nucleotide sequence is given as TGTGCTGCGGAGGGTATTACTAAGAAACTCTTT. Its translation reads: CAAEGITKKLF.